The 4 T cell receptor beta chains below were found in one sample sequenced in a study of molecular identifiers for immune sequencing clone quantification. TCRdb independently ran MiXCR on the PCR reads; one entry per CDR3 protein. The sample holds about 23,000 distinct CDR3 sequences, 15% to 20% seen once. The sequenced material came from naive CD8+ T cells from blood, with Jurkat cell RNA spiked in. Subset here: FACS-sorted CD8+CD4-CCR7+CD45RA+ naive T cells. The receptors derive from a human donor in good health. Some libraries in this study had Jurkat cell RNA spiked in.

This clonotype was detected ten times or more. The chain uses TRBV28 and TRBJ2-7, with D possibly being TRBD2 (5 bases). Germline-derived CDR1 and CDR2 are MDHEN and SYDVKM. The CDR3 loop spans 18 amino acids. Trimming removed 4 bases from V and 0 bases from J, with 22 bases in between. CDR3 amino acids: CASSWFGRLQASSYEQYF. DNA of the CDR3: TGTGCCAGCAGTTGGTTTGGTCGACTACAAGCGAGCTCCTACGAGCAGTACTTC.

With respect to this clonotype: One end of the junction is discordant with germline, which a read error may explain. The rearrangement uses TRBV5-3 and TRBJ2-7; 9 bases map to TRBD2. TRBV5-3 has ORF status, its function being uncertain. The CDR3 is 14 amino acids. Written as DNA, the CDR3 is TGTGCCAGCAGCTTCTTAGCGGGAGCCTACGGGCAGTACTTC. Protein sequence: CASSFLAGAYGQYF.

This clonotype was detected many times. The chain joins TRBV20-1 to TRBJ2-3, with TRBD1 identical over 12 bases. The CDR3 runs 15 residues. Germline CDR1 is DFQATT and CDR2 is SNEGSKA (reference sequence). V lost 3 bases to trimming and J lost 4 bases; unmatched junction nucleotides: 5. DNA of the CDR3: TGCAGTGCTAGCACCTGGGACAGGGGGCCAGATACGCAGTATTTT. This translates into CSASTWDRGPDTQYF.

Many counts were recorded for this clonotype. The CDR3 loop reads CASSLYPGAETQYF. The DNA for the CDR3 is TGTGCCAGCAGTTTATACCCGGGAGCAGAGACCCAGTACTTC. The V and J genes are TRBV27 and TRBJ2-5, with D possibly being TRBD2 (6 bases). The V and J ends lost 1 base and 4 bases respectively, with 10 bases between them. Germline lookup yields CDR1 MNHEY and CDR2 SMNVEV (reference sequence). The CDR3 consists of 14 residues.